What follows are 19 T cell receptor beta chains derived from one specimen sequenced in a study of OX40 agonist ivuxolimab in advanced cancers. Libraries were built with the immunoSEQ multiplex PCR assay. In TCRdb, the immuneACCESS table is reduced to in-frame sequences with V and J assigned. These tables do not hold every clone; where another copy was compared, an unresolved V gene accounts for under half, and the others remain unexplained. The sample table shows about 100,000 clones, and roughly nine tenths are seen once. The top ten constitute around 5.5% of the sample. Sequences were derived from CD4+ or CD8+ T cells sorted from blood, sampled in a trial of the OX40 agonist ivuxolimab. These receptors came from an adult with an advanced solid tumor such as melanoma, head and neck, liver or kidney cancer.

For this clone: The sample has other DNA sequences that encode this CDR3 too. This chain uses TRBV6-4 with TRBJ1-1; maybe TRBD1 (5 bases). The germline gives CDR1 MRHNA, CDR2 SNTAGT. The V end was cut by 4 bases, the J end by 2 bases, with 8 bases between. The CDR3 extends over 13 amino acids. The CDR3 reads CASSAQGNTEAFF. CDR3 bases: TGTGCCAGCAGTGCGCAGGGCAACACTGAAGCTTTCTTT.

V gene TRBV5-8 combines with J gene TRBJ2-1; D is uncertain. V lost 3 bases, J lost 4 bases, and 5 bases lay in between. This CDR3 region has 12 residues. From germline, CDR1 is SGHTS and CDR2 YDEGEE. CDR3 sequence: CASSYEYNEQFF. CDR3 in DNA: TGTGCCAGCAGCTATGAGTACAATGAGCAGTTCTTC.

V and J are TRBV27 and TRBJ1-1; D gene ambiguous. The CDR3 loop spans 14 amino acids. In germline, CDR1 is MNHEY, CDR2 SMNVEV (reference sequence). Trimming pared 4 bases from V and 1 base from J, leaving 10 bases between. This CDR3 reads CASSSGRSNTEAFF. The CDR3 DNA follows: TGTGCCAGCAGTTCCGGACGGTCGAACACTGAAGCTTTCTTT.

This chain joins TRBV10-1 and TRBJ1-6; D is uncertain. From germline, CDR1 is WNHNN and CDR2 SYGVQD (reference sequence). Trimming took off 3 bases at V and 5 bases at J, with 2 bases between the two ends. The CDR3 sequence is 12 residues long. CDR3 in amino acids: CASSDNNSPLHF. The CDR3 DNA sequence: TGCGCCAGCAGTGACAATAATTCACCCCTCCACTTT.

The chain couples TRBV5-1 to TRBJ2-1, with unresolved D. V shed 0 bases and J shed 1 base, with 11 bases lying between them. Germline assignment: CDR1 SGHRS and CDR2 YFSETQ. This CDR3 region has 16 residues. The CDR3 sequence is CASSLVPLGSYNEQFF. As DNA, the CDR3 is TGCGCCAGCAGCTTGGTACCTTTGGGGTCCTACAATGAGCAGTTCTTC.

The chain uses TRBV5-5 and TRBJ1-5; no clear D. This CDR3 has 14 residues. CDR1 is SGHKS and CDR2 is YYEKEE in the germline V gene (reference sequence). Between the trimmed V and J ends, which lost 1 base and 1 base, there was a span of 6 bases. The CDR3 protein is CASSLSPSNQPQHF. The CDR3 nucleotides are TGTGCCAGCAGCTTGAGTCCGAGCAATCAGCCCCAGCATTTT. Together with reference TRBV5-5 and TRBJ1-5, the CDR3 gives the full variable domain: DAGVTQSPTHLIKTRGQQVTLRCSPISGHKSVSWYQQVLGQGPQFIFQYYEKEERGRGNFPDRFSARQFPNYSSELNVNALLLGDSALYLCASSLSPSNQPQHFGDGTRLSIL.

The chain links TRBV19 to TRBJ1-1, with 8 positions matching TRBD1. Looked up from germline, CDR1 is LNHDA and CDR2 is SQIVND (reference sequence). V lost 1 base, J lost 6 bases, and 7 bases stayed unmatched. The CDR3 is 15 amino acids. CDR3 in DNA: TGTGCCAGTAGTATAGGGAGGTACAGGGGGTCTGAAGCTTTCTTT. Translation gives CASSIGRYRGSEAFF.

The rearrangement joins TRBV19 to TRBJ1-5, with 8 bases lining up with TRBD1. Losses at the gene ends were 2 bases for V and 6 bases for J; bases not matched to a gene: 3. Germline CDR1 LNHDA, CDR2 SQIVND (reference sequence). CDR3 length: 14 amino acids. The CDR3 is CASSITGGLQPQHF. The CDR3 DNA reads as TGTGCCAGTAGTATAACAGGGGGACTTCAGCCCCAGCATTTT.

The rearrangement uses TRBV6-5 and TRBJ1-5; TRBD1 matches at 7 bases. V lost 6 bases and J lost 5; bases outside the gene matches: 10. The CDR3 is 15 residues long. Germline CDR1 reads MNHEY; CDR2 reads SVGAGI. CDR3 DNA sequence: TGTGCCAGCAGCCCGCGGGACAGAGTTCATCAGCCCCAGCATTTT. Its protein is CASSPRDRVHQPQHF.

The J gene is TRBJ2-5, the V gene TRBV11-2; D possibly corresponds to TRBD1 (6 bases). Trimming left V 7 bases short and J 4 bases short, with 13 bases between. Germline V lookup: CDR1 SGHAT, CDR2 FQNNGV. This CDR3 is 13 amino acids long. The DNA for the CDR3 is TGTGCCAGCACTATGACAGGTTTAGAGACCCAGTACTTC. Translating gives CASTMTGLETQYF.

This sequence joins TRBV11-2 and TRBJ2-2, with D perhaps TRBD2 (5 bases). CDR1 SGHAT and CDR2 FQNNGV come from the germline V gene. V lost 8 bases to trimming and J lost 1 base, with 14 bases between them. The CDR3 extends over 15 amino acids. This chain's CDR3 is CASRGGRGNTGELFF. The CDR3 nucleotides read TGTGCCAGCCGAGGAGGTCGGGGGAACACCGGGGAGCTGTTTTTT.

J is TRBJ1-1 and V is TRBV7-9; D is possibly TRBD1 (5 bases). The CDR3 is 16 amino acids. Trimming cost V 4 bases and J 0 bases, with 15 bases left between them. The germline V gene has CDR1 SEHNR and CDR2 FQNEAQ (reference sequence). The CDR3 DNA reads TGTGCCAGCAGCTCCTTGAACAGGCTTATGAACACTGAAGCTTTCTTT. Its translation is CASSSLNRLMNTEAFF.

CDR3 sequence (DNA): TGTGCCAGCAGCGTAGGTGGACAGGGAGGCGATACGCAGTATTTT. Translating it yields CASSVGGQGGDTQYF. The V call is TRBV9, the J call TRBJ2-3; 8 nucleotides agree with TRBD1. The CDR3 contains 15 residues. Germline CDR1 reads SGDLS; CDR2 reads YYNGEE. V dropped 0 bases and J dropped 6; count of bases not matched to a gene: 6.

This clone was seen a single time. The chain has TRBV5-6 and TRBJ2-3; possible D gene TRBD2, 6 bases. The ends were cut back, 6 bases at V and 0 bases at J, with 14 bases in the middle. The CDR3 is 15 residues long. Germline lookup yields CDR1 SGHDT and CDR2 YYEEEE. CDR3 sequence (DNA): TGTGCCAGCACCCTCGGAGGGATTAGCACAGATACGCAGTATTTT. Protein: CASTLGGISTDTQYF.

The V and J genes are TRBV9 and TRBJ2-1; either TRBD1 or TRBD2 may fit D (6 bases each). V was cut by 0 bases and J by 2 bases, with 12 bases left in between. Per germline, CDR1 SGDLS and CDR2 YYNGEE. This CDR3 has 16 amino acids. Here the CDR3 reads CASSVVGGGTYNEQFF. In DNA, the CDR3 is TGTGCCAGCAGCGTAGTAGGAGGGGGGACCTACAATGAGCAGTTCTTC.

The gene calls are TRBV5-6 and TRBJ2-1, with D uncertain. The V gene lost 2 bases and the J gene lost 5 bases, with 5 bases spanning the gap. Germline V lookup: CDR1 SGHDT, CDR2 YYEEEE. The CDR3 has 12 amino acids. CDR3 region: CASSFGDNEQFF. The DNA of the CDR3 is TGTGCCAGCAGCTTCGGCGACAATGAGCAGTTCTTC.

The count of this clone is one. The rearrangement links TRBV5-1 to TRBJ1-4; D gene uncertain. The CDR3 spans 16 residues. The V gene lost 1 base and the J gene lost 7 bases, with 17 bases spanning the gap. Germline CDR1 SGHRS, CDR2 YFSETQ. CDR3 sequence reads: CASSLKSWREGEKLFF. CDR3 in DNA: TGCGCCAGCAGCTTGAAGTCTTGGAGGGAGGGTGAAAAACTGTTTTTT.

The rearrangement links TRBV18 to TRBJ1-5, with D possibly TRBD1 on 6 matching bases. The CDR3 length is 16 residues. Germline-derived CDR1 and CDR2 are KGHSH and LQKENI. V shed 6 bases and J shed 7 bases, with 22 bases lying between them. In DNA, the CDR3 is TGTGCCAGCTCCCCCTTTGGGGGGCGCGGGGACCAGCCCCAGCATTTT. This encodes CASSPFGGRGDQPQHF.

The chain employs TRBV19 and TRBJ2-7; D might be TRBD1 or TRBD2, each matching 6 bases. CDR1 is LNHDA, CDR2 SQIVND, per germline (reference sequence). The CDR3 spans 16 residues. Trimming stripped 1 base from V and 6 bases from J, with 19 bases between. The CDR3 coding sequence is TGTGCCAGTAGTATAGTCGGGCGGGACAAAGGAGGCGAGCAGTACTTC. Its protein product is CASSIVGRDKGGEQYF.